Below are 29 T cell receptor beta chains sequenced from a single sample in a study of shared clonotypes between healthy human individuals. The table came from immunoSEQ multiplex PCR; TCRdb's copy has only in-frame clones and leaves some out. The sample has approximately 2.5 million clones; approximately 94% are singletons. The sequencing input was naive CD4+ T cells sorted from blood. Indicated subset: CD45RA+ positively selected. These receptors originate from a man aged 18-30 years in good health.

The rearrangement uses TRBV9 and TRBJ2-3, with TRBD2 identical over 8 bases. Germline V gene lookup returns CDR1 SGDLS and CDR2 YYNGEE. The CDR3 runs 16 residues. The J segment lost 6 bases and the V segment lost 0 bases, leaving 9 bases of the junction unmatched. This chain's CDR3 is CASSVGVIAGSDTQYF. The CDR3 DNA follows: TGTGCCAGCAGCGTAGGGGTGATAGCGGGATCCGATACGCAGTATTTT.

The CDR3 coding sequence is TGTGCCAGCAGCACAGAAGCCGGGATCCCCTACGAGCAGTACTTC. Encoded protein: CASSTEAGIPYEQYF. This chain links TRBV7-2 with TRBJ2-7; TRBD2 is a possible D gene (5 bases). V dropped 5 bases and J dropped 2 bases, with 16 bases sitting between them. Germline V gene sequence: CDR1 SGHTA, CDR2 FQGNSA. The CDR3 covers 15 residues.

The gene calls are TRBV6-6 and TRBJ2-5; tentative D call: TRBD2 (7 bases). The CDR3 is 15 amino acids. V lost 6 bases to trimming and J lost 6 bases, with 20 bases between them. The germline V gene has CDR1 MNHNY and CDR2 SVGAGI (reference sequence). CDR3 loop: CASSHPRGRDQTQYF. The CDR3 nucleotides read TGTGCCAGCAGCCACCCGCGGGGGCGTGACCAGACCCAGTACTTC.

CDR3: CASSFLTGTGNEQFF. The CDR3 nucleotides are TGCGCCAGCAGCTTTCTCACCGGGACAGGGAATGAGCAGTTCTTC. The chain uses TRBV5-1 and TRBJ2-1, with 9 bases lining up with TRBD1. J was trimmed by 7 bases and V by 2 bases; bases with no gene match: 7. The CDR3 is 15 amino acids. Per germline, CDR1 SGHRS and CDR2 YFSETQ.

This clone was seen once. The rearrangement uses TRBV30 and TRBJ1-2, with a tentative D call TRBD1 (5 bases). The length of the CDR3 is 11 residues. Germline assignment: CDR1 GTSNPN and CDR2 SVGIG (reference sequence). Deletions cut 6 bases from V and 4 bases from J, with 9 bases between. The CDR3 DNA sequence: TGTGCCTGCCGGGACCTCTATGGCTACACCTTC. Amino acid sequence: CACRDLYGYTF.

The rearrangement links TRBV27 to TRBJ1-5, with D possibly TRBD1 on 5 matching bases. Germline V lookup: CDR1 MNHEY, CDR2 SMNVEV (reference sequence). Trimming removed 5 bases at V and 4 bases at J, with 15 bases between. The CDR3 has 15 amino acids. DNA for the CDR3: TGTGCCAGCAGTCTAGTAAAGGGGTCGAATCAGCCCCAGCATTTT. The encoded protein is CASSLVKGSNQPQHF.

The rearrangement uses TRBV5-4 and TRBJ2-7, with 9 bases identical to TRBD1. The J call is in doubt because the DNA end fits TRBJ2-1 better. Germline V lookup: CDR1 SGHNT, CDR2 YYREEE (reference sequence). The CDR3 loop spans 15 amino acids. The DNA of the CDR3 is TGTGCCAGCAGCTTGGGGGACAGGGCGGGGCATGAGCAGTTCTTC. Translated: CASSLGDRAGHEQFF.

The V and J genes are TRBV30 and TRBJ1-2; a possible D gene is TRBD1 (6 bases). The V gene lost 0 bases and the J gene lost 8 bases, with 13 bases spanning the gap. The germline V gene has CDR1 GTSNPN and CDR2 SVGIG (reference sequence). CDR3 length equals 13 residues. In DNA, the CDR3 is TGTGCCTGGAGTGTAGGGGGGTTTAGAGGCTACACCTTC. Translating gives CAWSVGGFRGYTF.

The chain employs TRBV30 and TRBJ1-2; 10 bases align to TRBD1. The V gene's germline CDR1 is GTSNPN and CDR2 SVGIG (reference sequence). V shed 2 bases and J 4 bases; nucleotides not matched to a gene: 13. CDR3 size: 17 residues. The CDR3 region has the DNA TGTGCCTGGAGTCTACGGGACAGGGGACCGGGTAGCTATGGCTACACCTTC. It translates to CAWSLRDRGPGSYGYTF. The full variable domain, completed using reference TRBV30 and TRBJ1-2, is SQTIHQWPATLVQPVGSPLSLECTVEGTSNPNLYWYRQAAGRGLQLLFYSVGIGQISSEVPQNLSASRPQDRQFILSSKKLLLSDSGFYLCAWSLRDRGPGSYGYTFGSGTRLTVV.

The V gene is TRBV28, the J gene TRBJ1-3; no clear D. In germline, CDR1 is MDHEN, CDR2 SYDVKM. The CDR3 consists of 14 residues. The germline V and J ends were trimmed by 7 bases and 2 bases, with 12 bases remaining between them. CDR3 amino acids: CASTGGDPGNTIYF. The CDR3, as DNA: TGTGCCAGCACCGGCGGCGACCCTGGAAACACCATATATTTT.

This clone was detected once. Other DNA sequences in the sample encode the same CDR3. The chain carries TRBV6-5 and TRBJ1-2, with D possibly being TRBD1 (5 bases). The germline gives CDR1 MNHEY, CDR2 SVGAGI. Trimming took 0 bases from V and 3 from J, leaving 8 bases between them. CDR3 length equals 14 residues. In nucleotides, the CDR3 is TGTGCCAGCAGTTACTCTGCCAGGGACTATGGCTACACCTTC. Translating gives CASSYSARDYGYTF.

The rearrangement uses TRBV29-1 and TRBJ1-3, with D uncertain. The germline gives CDR1 SQVTM, CDR2 ANQGSEA. CDR3 length equals 12 residues. V shed 3 bases and J shed 5 bases, with 8 bases lying between them. The CDR3 sequence is CSVEGTRNTIYF. DNA for the CDR3: TGCAGCGTTGAGGGCACCCGAAACACCATATATTTT.

This clone was observed once. V gene TRBV27 combines with J gene TRBJ2-7; TRBD1 matches 10 bases. V was pared by 5 bases and J by 0 bases, with 10 bases of the junction left unmatched. Germline loops: CDR1 MNHEY, CDR2 SMNVEV (reference sequence). The length of the CDR3 is 17 residues. CDR3 in DNA: TGTGCCAGCAGTATGACAGGGGGCGCCAGGGCCTCCTACGAGCAGTACTTC. It codes for CASSMTGGARASYEQYF.

CDR3 sequence (DNA): TGTGCCAGCAGCGTAACAGGGACCTCTGGAAACACCATATATTTT. As protein: CASSVTGTSGNTIYF. The gene calls are TRBV9 and TRBJ1-3, with a weak D call TRBD1 (6 bases). The CDR3 consists of 15 residues. V lost 1 base, J lost 0 bases, and 8 bases lay in between. Germline CDR1 and CDR2: SGDLS and YYNGEE.

This chain joins TRBV30 and TRBJ2-3, with D tentatively TRBD1 (6 bases). This CDR3 spans 16 amino acids. Germline-derived CDR1 and CDR2 are GTSNPN and SVGIG (reference sequence). V was pared by 0 bases and J by 2 bases, with 15 bases between. The CDR3 protein is CAWSVQGWYLTDTQYF. The CDR3 nucleotides are TGTGCCTGGAGTGTACAGGGTTGGTATCTCACAGATACGCAGTATTTT.

The rearrangement links TRBV6-5 to TRBJ2-1; 7 bases are a match to TRBD2. The V and J ends lost 5 bases and 9 bases, in that order; junction bases with no gene match: 7. CDR1 is MNHEY and CDR2 is SVGAGI in the germline V gene. The CDR3 runs 13 residues. DNA for the CDR3: TGTGCCAGCAGTCTGATAGCGGGCCCTGAGCAGTTCTTC. It encodes CASSLIAGPEQFF.

This clone was recorded only once. V gene TRBV28 combines with J gene TRBJ1-2; D is ambiguous. The CDR3 has 15 amino acids. The ends were cut back, 5 bases at V and 0 bases at J, with 13 bases in the middle. Germline CDR1 is MDHEN and CDR2 is SYDVKM. The CDR3 loop is CASSDPATSNYGYTF. The CDR3 DNA is TGTGCCAGCAGTGACCCGGCCACCTCTAACTATGGCTACACCTTC.

The rearrangement joins TRBV5-4 to TRBJ2-3; 7 bases are a match to TRBD1. This CDR3 contains 14 residues. Germline CDR1 is SGHNT and CDR2 is YYREEE (reference sequence). J was trimmed by 1 base and V by 4 bases; bases with no gene match: 3. In DNA, the CDR3 is TGTGCCAGCAGCCGGACAGGAGGCACAGATACGCAGTATTTT. Protein sequence: CASSRTGGTDTQYF.

The gene calls are TRBV2 and TRBJ2-5; 7 positions match TRBD1. There are 16 residues in the CDR3. V gave up 4 bases and J gave up 5 bases; unmatched junction bases: 13. Germline V gene data show CDR1 as SNHLY and CDR2 as FYNNEI. The CDR3: CASSGRDSSPRETQYF. As DNA, the CDR3 is TGTGCCAGCAGTGGCCGGGACAGCTCCCCACGGGAGACCCAGTACTTC.

V usage is TRBV30 and J usage is TRBJ1-5, with TRBD1 as a possible D gene (5 bases). The V end was cut by 1 base, the J end by 6 bases, with 10 bases between. The CDR3 has 13 amino acids. Germline V gives CDR1 GTSNPN, CDR2 SVGIG (reference sequence). CDR3 sequence reads: CAWSGGVSQPQHF. In DNA, the CDR3 is TGTGCCTGGAGTGGGGGGGTGAGTCAGCCCCAGCATTTT.

As concerns this clone: One end of the junction does not line up with germline, which may come from a read error. The chain recombines TRBV7-7 with TRBJ2-3; D gene unclear. CDR1 and CDR2 from the germline V gene are SSHAT and FNYEAQ (reference sequence). The CDR3 loop spans 14 amino acids. The CDR3, as DNA: TGTGCTAGCAGCCCCTCGCCGGGCACAGATACGCAGTATTTT. It encodes CASSPSPGTDTQYF.

This clone appeared once. The rearrangement links TRBV6-1 to TRBJ1-1; 9 bases are shared with TRBD1. Looked up from germline, CDR1 is MNHNS and CDR2 is SASEGT. V lost 4 bases to trimming and J lost 7 bases; unmatched junction nucleotides: 10. CDR3 length: 15 amino acids. CDR3: CASSVPGQGNLEAFF. As DNA, the CDR3 is TGTGCCAGCAGTGTCCCGGGACAGGGTAACCTTGAAGCTTTCTTT.

The J gene is TRBJ2-2, the V gene TRBV4-1; 7 bases map to TRBD2. Unmatched junction bases numbered 5, after V lost 1 base and J lost 3 bases. CDR3 length equals 16 residues. Per the germline V gene, CDR1 is MGHRA and CDR2 is YSYEKL. The CDR3 DNA reads TGCGCCAGCAGCCAAGGGGGAGGGAGGTACACCGGGGAGCTGTTTTTT. Amino acid sequence: CASSQGGGRYTGELFF.

This chain joins TRBV7-9 and TRBJ1-1; TRBD1 is a possible D gene (6 bases). The V end lost 3 bases, the J end lost 1 base, and 12 bases lay between the germline ends. Germline CDR1 is SEHNR and CDR2 is FQNEAQ (reference sequence). This CDR3 contains 15 residues. The CDR3 protein is CASSFRQGRNTEAFF. The CDR3 coding sequence is TGTGCCAGCAGCTTCAGGCAGGGGCGGAACACTGAAGCTTTCTTT. The entire variable domain, with the rest obtained from reference TRBV7-9 and TRBJ1-1, is as follows: DTGVSQNPRHKITKRGQNVTFRCDPISEHNRLYWYRQTLGQGPEFLTYFQNEAQLEKSRLLSDRFSAERPKGSFSTLEIQRTEQGDSAMYLCASSFRQGRNTEAFFGQGTRLTVV.

The chain joins TRBV7-9 to TRBJ2-5; D may correspond to TRBD1 or TRBD2 (7 bases each). This CDR3 is built from 18 residues. V lost 3 bases, J lost 1 base, and 21 bases lay in between. Germline CDR1 SEHNR, CDR2 FQNEAQ (reference sequence). CDR3 DNA sequence: TGTGCCAGCAGCTTCTTGCTCCCGACAGGGAGGGTCCAAGAGACCCAGTACTTC. Protein: CASSFLLPTGRVQETQYF.

The chain recombines TRBV27 with TRBJ2-7; a possible D gene is TRBD2 (6 bases). Germline V gene data show CDR1 as MNHEY and CDR2 as SMNVEV (reference sequence). This CDR3 is built from 13 residues. Trimming took 4 bases from V and 5 from J, leaving 12 bases between them. The CDR3 coding sequence is TGTGCCAGCAGTTGGAGGGAAGGCGACGAGCAGTACTTC. The encoded protein is CASSWREGDEQYF.

In DNA form, the CDR3 reads TGTGCCAGCAGTGCCACGGGGCTGGTCACTGAAGCTTTCTTT. Its protein product is CASSATGLVTEAFF. The genes are TRBV25-1 and TRBJ1-1, with a possible D match to TRBD1 (5 bases). V lost 4 bases, J lost 4 bases, and 13 bases lay in between. This CDR3 has 14 amino acids. The germline V gene has CDR1 MGHDK and CDR2 SYGVNS.

In this sample, this clone turned up once. The chain is built from TRBV6-1 and TRBJ1-3; 8 bases line up with TRBD1. The V segment lost 0 bases and the J segment 4 bases; nucleotides outside the gene matches: 5. Germline V gives CDR1 MNHNS, CDR2 SASEGT. CDR3 length: 16 amino acids. Written as DNA, the CDR3 is TGTGCCAGCAGTGAAGCGCAGGGGGCTCCAGGAAACACCATATATTTT. Translation gives CASSEAQGAPGNTIYF.

CDR3 region: CASSVGHPSGQPQHF. In nucleotides, the CDR3 is TGTGCCAGCAGCGTGGGACATCCTTCGGGGCAGCCCCAGCATTTT. V gene TRBV9 combines with J gene TRBJ1-5, with D tentatively TRBD1 (6 bases). The germline V gene encodes CDR1 SGDLS and CDR2 YYNGEE. V was cut by 2 bases and J by 7 bases, with 16 bases left in between. The CDR3 runs 15 residues.